This T cell receptor beta chain was sequenced for a study of somatic mutations in cytotoxic T cells in rheumatoid arthritis. Study overall: Nearly 100% purity was obtained when some V beta antibody-stained T-cell populations were flow-sorted; these included V beta1+ cells sequenced for TCRB. Study-level results: Levels of CD8+ T-cell clonality in rheumatoid arthritis patients were statistically indistinguishable from those seen in age-matched healthy controls, with no significant difference.

This clone was counted only a few times. Its specificity is not known. Isolation of CD4+ and CD8+ cells used positive magnetic bead selection, with purity checked by flow cytometry. The method was immunoSEQ multiplex PCR; TCRdb's version includes in-frame clones alone and lacks a portion of them. In the table there are fewer than 40,000 clones, around 86% of which are singletons. The sample taken for sequencing was CD8+ T cells sorted from blood. The sequence derives from an adult with rheumatoid arthritis.

CDR3 sequence: CASSSGQGRGQPQHF. The CDR3 DNA reads TGTGCCAGCAGCTCGGGACAGGGTAGGGGTCAGCCCCAGCATTTT. The genes are TRBV5-6 and TRBJ1-5; 9 bases fit TRBD1. V lost 3 bases, J lost 6 bases, and 7 bases stayed unmatched. This CDR3 spans 15 amino acids. Germline-derived CDR1 and CDR2 are SGHDT and YYEEEE.